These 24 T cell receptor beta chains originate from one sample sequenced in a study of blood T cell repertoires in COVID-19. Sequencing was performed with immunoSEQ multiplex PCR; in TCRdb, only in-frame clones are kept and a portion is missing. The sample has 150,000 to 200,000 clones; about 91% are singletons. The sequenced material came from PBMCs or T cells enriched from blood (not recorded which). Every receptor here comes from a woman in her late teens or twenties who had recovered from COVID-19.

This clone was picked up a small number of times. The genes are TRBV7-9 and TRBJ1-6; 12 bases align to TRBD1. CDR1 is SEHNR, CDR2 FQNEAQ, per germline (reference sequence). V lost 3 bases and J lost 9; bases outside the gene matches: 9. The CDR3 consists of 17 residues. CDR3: CASSFPGTGGAGSPLHF. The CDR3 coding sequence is TGTGCCAGCAGCTTCCCCGGGACAGGGGGCGCCGGTTCACCCCTCCACTTT.

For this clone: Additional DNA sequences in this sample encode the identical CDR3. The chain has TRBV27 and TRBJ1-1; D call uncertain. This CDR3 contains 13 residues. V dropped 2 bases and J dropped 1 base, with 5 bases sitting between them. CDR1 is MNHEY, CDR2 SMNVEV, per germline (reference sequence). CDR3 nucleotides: TGTGCCAGCAGTTTAGGGCCGAACACTGAAGCTTTCTTT. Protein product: CASSLGPNTEAFF.

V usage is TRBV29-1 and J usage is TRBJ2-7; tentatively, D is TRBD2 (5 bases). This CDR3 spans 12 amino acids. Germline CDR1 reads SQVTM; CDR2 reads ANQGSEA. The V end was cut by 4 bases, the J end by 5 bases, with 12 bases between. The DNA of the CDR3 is TGCAGCGTTGTATTAGGGAGACACGAGCAGTACTTC. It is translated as CSVVLGRHEQYF.

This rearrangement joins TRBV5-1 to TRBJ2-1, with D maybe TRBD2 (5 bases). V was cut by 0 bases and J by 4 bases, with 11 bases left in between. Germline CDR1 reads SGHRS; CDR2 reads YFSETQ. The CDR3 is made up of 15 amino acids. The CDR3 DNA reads TGCGCCAGCAGCTTGGATGGTAGCGTTTACAATGAGCAGTTCTTC. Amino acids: CASSLDGSVYNEQFF. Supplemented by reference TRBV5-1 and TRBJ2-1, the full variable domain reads KAGVTQTPRYLIKTRGQQVTLSCSPISGHRSVSWYQQTPGQGLQFLFEYFSETQRNKGNFPGRFSGRQFSNSRSEMNVSTLELGDSALYLCASSLDGSVYNEQFFGPGTRLTVL.

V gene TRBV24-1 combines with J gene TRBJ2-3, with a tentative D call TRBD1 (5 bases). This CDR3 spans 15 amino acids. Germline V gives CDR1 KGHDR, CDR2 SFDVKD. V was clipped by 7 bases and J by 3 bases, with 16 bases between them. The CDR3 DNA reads TGTGCCACCAGCCAGGGATGGGGTGGGACAGATACGCAGTATTTT. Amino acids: CATSQGWGGTDTQYF.

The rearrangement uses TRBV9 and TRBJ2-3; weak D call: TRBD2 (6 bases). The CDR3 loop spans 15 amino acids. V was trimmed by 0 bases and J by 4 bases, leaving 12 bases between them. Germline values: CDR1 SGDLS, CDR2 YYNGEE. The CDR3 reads CASSVDSAGPDTQYF. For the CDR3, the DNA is TGTGCCAGCAGCGTAGATTCCGCGGGACCAGATACGCAGTATTTT.

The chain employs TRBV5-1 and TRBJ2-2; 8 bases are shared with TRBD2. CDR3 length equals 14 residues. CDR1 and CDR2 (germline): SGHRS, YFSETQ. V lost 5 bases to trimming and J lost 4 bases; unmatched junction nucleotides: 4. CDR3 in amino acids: CASRGLEGTGELFF. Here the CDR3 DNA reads TGCGCCAGCAGGGGACTAGAGGGCACCGGGGAGCTGTTTTTT.

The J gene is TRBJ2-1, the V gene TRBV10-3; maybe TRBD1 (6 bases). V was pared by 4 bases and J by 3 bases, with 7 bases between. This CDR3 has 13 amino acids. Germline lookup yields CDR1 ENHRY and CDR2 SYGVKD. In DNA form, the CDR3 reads TGTGCCATCAGTGGGGGGCTCTACAATGAGCAGTTCTTC. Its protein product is CAISGGLYNEQFF.

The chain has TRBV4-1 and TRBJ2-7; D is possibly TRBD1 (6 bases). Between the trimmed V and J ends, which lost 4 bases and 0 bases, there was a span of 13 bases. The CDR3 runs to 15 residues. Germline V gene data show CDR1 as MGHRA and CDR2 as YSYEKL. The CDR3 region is CASSLTGISSYEQYF. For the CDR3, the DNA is TGCGCCAGCAGCCTTACAGGGATTAGCTCCTACGAGCAGTACTTC.

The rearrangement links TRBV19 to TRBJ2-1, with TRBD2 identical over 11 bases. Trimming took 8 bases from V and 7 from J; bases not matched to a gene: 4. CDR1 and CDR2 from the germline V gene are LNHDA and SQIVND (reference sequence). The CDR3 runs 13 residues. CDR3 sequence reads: CASRLAGWNEQFF. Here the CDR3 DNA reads TGTGCCAGTCGACTAGCGGGATGGAATGAGCAGTTCTTC.

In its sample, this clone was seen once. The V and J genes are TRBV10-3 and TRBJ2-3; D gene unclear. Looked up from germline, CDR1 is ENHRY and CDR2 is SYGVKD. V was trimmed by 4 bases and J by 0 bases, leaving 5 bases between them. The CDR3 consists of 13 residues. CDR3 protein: CAISGASTDTQYF. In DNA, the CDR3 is TGTGCCATCAGTGGGGCTAGCACAGATACGCAGTATTTT.

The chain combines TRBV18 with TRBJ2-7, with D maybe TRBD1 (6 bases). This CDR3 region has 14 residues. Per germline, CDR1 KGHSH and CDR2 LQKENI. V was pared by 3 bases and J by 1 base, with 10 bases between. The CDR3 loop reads CASSPRQASYEQYF. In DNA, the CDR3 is TGTGCCAGCTCACCGAGACAGGCATCCTACGAGCAGTACTTC.

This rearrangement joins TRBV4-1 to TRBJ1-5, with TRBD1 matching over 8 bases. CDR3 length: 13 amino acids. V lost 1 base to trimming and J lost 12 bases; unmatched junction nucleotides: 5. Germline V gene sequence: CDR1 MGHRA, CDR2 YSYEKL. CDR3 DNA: TGCGCCAGCAGCCAAGCGACAGGGGCATACCAGCATTTT. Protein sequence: CASSQATGAYQHF.

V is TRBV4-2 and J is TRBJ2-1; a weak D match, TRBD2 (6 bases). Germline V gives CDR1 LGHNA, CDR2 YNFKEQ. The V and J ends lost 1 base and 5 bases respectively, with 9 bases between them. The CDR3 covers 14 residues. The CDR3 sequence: CASSQGLENNEQFF. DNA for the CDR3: TGTGCCAGCAGCCAAGGACTAGAGAACAATGAGCAGTTCTTC.

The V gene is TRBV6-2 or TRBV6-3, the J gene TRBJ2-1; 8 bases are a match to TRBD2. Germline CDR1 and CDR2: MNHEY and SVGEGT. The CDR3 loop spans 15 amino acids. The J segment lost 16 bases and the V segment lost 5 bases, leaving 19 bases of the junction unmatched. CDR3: CASSPTLAGGPPSFF. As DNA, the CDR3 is TGTGCCAGCAGTCCCACCTTGGCGGGAGGCCCCCCCAGCTTCTTC.

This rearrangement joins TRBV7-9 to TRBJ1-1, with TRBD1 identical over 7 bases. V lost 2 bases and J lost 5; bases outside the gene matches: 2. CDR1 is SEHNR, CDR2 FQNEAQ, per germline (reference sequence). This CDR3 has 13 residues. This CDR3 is CASSLQQGTEAFF. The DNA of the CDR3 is TGTGCCAGCAGCTTACAACAGGGGACTGAAGCTTTCTTT.

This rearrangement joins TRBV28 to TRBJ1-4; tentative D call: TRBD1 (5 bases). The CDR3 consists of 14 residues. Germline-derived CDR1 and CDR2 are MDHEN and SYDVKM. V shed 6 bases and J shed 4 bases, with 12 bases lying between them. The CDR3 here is CASSIQGLNEKLFF. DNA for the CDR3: TGTGCCAGCAGCATCCAGGGACTTAATGAAAAACTGTTTTTT.

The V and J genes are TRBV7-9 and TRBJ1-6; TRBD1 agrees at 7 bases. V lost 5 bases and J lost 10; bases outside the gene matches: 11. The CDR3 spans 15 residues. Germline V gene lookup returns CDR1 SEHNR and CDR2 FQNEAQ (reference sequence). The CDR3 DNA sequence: TGTGCCAGCAGCCGAGGAGGGGGCGCTGGGTCACCCCTCCACTTT. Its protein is CASSRGGGAGSPLHF.

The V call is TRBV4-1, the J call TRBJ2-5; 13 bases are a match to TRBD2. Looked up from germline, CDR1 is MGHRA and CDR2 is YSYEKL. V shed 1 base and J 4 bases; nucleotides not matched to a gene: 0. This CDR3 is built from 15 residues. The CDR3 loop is CASSQGLAGGETQYF. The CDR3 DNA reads TGCGCCAGCAGCCAAGGACTAGCGGGAGGAGAGACCCAGTACTTC.

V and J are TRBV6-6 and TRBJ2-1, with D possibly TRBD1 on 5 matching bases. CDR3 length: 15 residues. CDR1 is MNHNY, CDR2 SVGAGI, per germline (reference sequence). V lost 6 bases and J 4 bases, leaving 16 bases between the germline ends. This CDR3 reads CASRPEGAAYNEQFF. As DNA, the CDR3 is TGTGCCAGCAGACCCGAAGGGGCGGCATACAATGAGCAGTTCTTC.

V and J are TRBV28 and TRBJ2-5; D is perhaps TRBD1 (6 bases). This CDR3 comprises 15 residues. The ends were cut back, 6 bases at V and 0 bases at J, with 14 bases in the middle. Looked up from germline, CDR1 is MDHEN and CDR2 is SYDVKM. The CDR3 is CASRSFYRDQETQYF. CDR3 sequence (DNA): TGTGCCAGCAGATCATTTTACAGGGACCAAGAGACCCAGTACTTC.

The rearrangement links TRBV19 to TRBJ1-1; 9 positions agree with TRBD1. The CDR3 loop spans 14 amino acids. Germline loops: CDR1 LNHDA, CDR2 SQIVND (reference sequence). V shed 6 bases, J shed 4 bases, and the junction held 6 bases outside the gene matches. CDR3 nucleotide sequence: TGTGCCAGTAGACGGGACAGGGATGGCACTGAAGCTTTCTTT. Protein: CASRRDRDGTEAFF.

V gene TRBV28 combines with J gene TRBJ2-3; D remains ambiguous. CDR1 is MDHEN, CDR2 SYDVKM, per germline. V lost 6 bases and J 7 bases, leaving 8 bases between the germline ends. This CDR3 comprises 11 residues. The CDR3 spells CASSDRYTQYF. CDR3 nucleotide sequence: TGTGCCAGCAGCGATCGGTATACGCAGTATTTT.

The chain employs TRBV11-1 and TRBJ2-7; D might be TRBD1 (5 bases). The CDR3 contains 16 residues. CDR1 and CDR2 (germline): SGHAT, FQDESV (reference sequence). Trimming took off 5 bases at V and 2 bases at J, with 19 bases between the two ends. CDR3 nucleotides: TGTGCCAGCAGCGCATCCGGAGCAGGGTTGACCTACGAGCAGTACTTC. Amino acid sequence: CASSASGAGLTYEQYF.